The rows below give T cell receptor beta chains drawn from one sample of a study of blood T cells in healthy people across ages. TCRdb ran MiXCR on the 5' RACE reads and lists one entry per CDR3 protein. Here the sample spans around 1,100,000 distinct CDR3 sequences, roughly two fifths being singletons. The sequenced sample was blood. These receptors were taken from a man aged 18 to 30 in good health. Each CDR3 is given with its conserved first and last residue. A D gene is named only where the DNA matches it firmly. The listing skips clone size in some rows; elsewhere it reads once, few, many or a size class.

V	size	D	J	length	DNA	CDR3
TRBV20-1	few	-	TRBJ2-1	15	TGCAGTGCTGGAGTTGGGCCAGGCTCCTACAATGAGCAGTTCTTC	CSAGVGPGSYNEQFF
TRBV20-1	-	-	TRBJ1-1	15	TGCAGTGCTAGAGCCCCATACAGACCGAACACTGAAGCTTTCTTT	CSARAPYRPNTEAFF
TRBV20-1	-	TRBD2	TRBJ2-5	15	TGCAGTGCTAGAGAGGCTAGCGGGGGACAAGAGACCCAGTACTTC	CSAREASGGQETQYF
TRBV18	few	-	TRBJ2-5	13	TGTGCCAGCTCACCTGGACAGACGGGGACCCAGTACTTC	CASSPGQTGTQYF
TRBV20-1	few	TRBD1	TRBJ1-5	15	TGCAGTGCTAGGATTGAGGGGGCTATAAATCAGCCCCAGCATTTT	CSARIEGAINQPQHF
TRBV6-6	-	TRBD1	TRBJ2-5	16	TGTGCCAGCAGTACTTCCCGGACAGGGATCTCCGATGAGCAGTACTTC	CASSTSRTGISDEQYF
TRBV15	-	-	TRBJ2-7	14	TGTACCACCAGCAGTGGGACGGGAACCTACGAGCAGTACTTC	CTTSSGTGTYEQYF
TRBV7-2	-	TRBD1	TRBJ2-3	13	TGTGCCAGCAGCTTAGCTCGACAGGGATCGCAGTATTTT	CASSLARQGSQYF
TRBV7-2	-	-	TRBJ1-2	13	TGTGCCAGCAGCTTACCGACAGCTTATGGCTACACCTTC	CASSLPTAYGYTF
TRBV6-5	-	TRBD1	TRBJ2-1	13	TGTGCCAGCAGTGCCCACAGGGGCCATGAGCAGTTCTTC	CASSAHRGHEQFF
TRBV5-6	-	-	TRBJ1-2	16	TGTGCCAGCAGCTTGGCCTCGGCGGAATCCTACTATGGCTACACCTTC	CASSLASAESYYGYTF
TRBV9	-	-	TRBJ2-5	15	TGTGCCAGCAGCGTAGCTGGGACATCCTACAATGAGCAGTACTTC	CASSVAGTSYNEQYF
TRBV25-1	few	-	TRBJ1-2	13	TGTGCCACCGCTGGGCCCCACTCAAGGGGCTACACCTTC	CATAGPHSRGYTF
TRBV10-3	once	-	TRBJ2-5	13	TGTGCCATCAGTGACTCTGGGGGAGTGACCCAGTATTTC	CAISDSGGVTQYF
TRBV28	-	-	TRBJ2-4	13	TGTGCCAGCAGTTTATTGAGGGGAAACATTCAGTACTTC	CASSLLRGNIQYF
TRBV20-1	-	-	TRBJ1-1	14	TGCAGTGCTGGAGTGGGACATCGGAACACTGAAGCTTTCTTT	CSAGVGHRNTEAFF
TRBV6-6	-	TRBD1	TRBJ1-4	17	TGTGCCAGCAGCCCCGGGAGGGGGCGTGGAACTAATGAAAAACTGTTTTTT	CASSPGRGRGTNEKLFF
TRBV12-3/TRBV12-4	-	-	TRBJ1-2	15	TGTGCCAGCAGCTTAGTTGCAGGGGAGAGCTATGGCTACACCTTC	CASSLVAGESYGYTF
TRBV11-2	few	-	TRBJ2-2	13	TGTGCCAGCAGCTTAGTCCGCGCCGGGGAGCTGTTTTTT	CASSLVRAGELFF
TRBV20-1	-	TRBD1	TRBJ2-7	13	TGCAGTGCTTCCGGACAGGTATCCTACGAGCAGTACTTC	CSASGQVSYEQYF
TRBV7-9	-	-	TRBJ2-7	13	TGTGCCAGCAGCCCCGGGGCCCACGACGAGCAGTACTTC	CASSPGAHDEQYF
TRBV3-1	few	-	TRBJ2-4	11	TGTGCCAGCAGCCGGAGACAGGCGAAGTACTTC	CASSRRQAKYF
TRBV2	few	-	TRBJ2-3	15	TGTGCCAGCAGAATAGGGACGCAGCCCACAGATACGCAGTATTTT	CASRIGTQPTDTQYF
TRBV12-3/TRBV12-4	many	-	TRBJ1-1	14	TGTGCCAGCAGTTCCAGCAGATCCAACACTGAAGCTTTCTTT	CASSSSRSNTEAFF
TRBV7-2	-	-	TRBJ2-7	16	TGTGCCAGCAGCTTAGCTGCGGCCAGGGCCTTCAATGAGCAGTACTTC	CASSLAAARAFNEQYF
TRBV6-2/TRBV6-3	-	-	TRBJ2-7	13	TGTGCCAGCAGTTATACCGAACCCTACGAGCAGTACTTC	CASSYTEPYEQYF
TRBV28	-	TRBD2	TRBJ2-3	17	TGTGCCAGCAGTTTCCACCTAGCGGGGGGTATCACAGATATGCAGTATTTT	CASSFHLAGGITDMQYF
TRBV10-3	-	-	TRBJ1-4	11	TGTGCCATCAACACCATCGAAAAACTGTTTTTT	CAINTIEKLFF
TRBV12-3/TRBV12-4	few	-	TRBJ1-5	16	TGTGCCAGCAGTTTAGGGGCCAGGGGCTGGGGGCAGCCCCAGCATTTT	CASSLGARGWGQPQHF
TRBV9	-	TRBD1	TRBJ2-4	16	TGTGCCAGCAGCGTGGGACAGGCTATAACCAAAAACATTCAGTACTTC	CASSVGQAITKNIQYF
TRBV12-3/TRBV12-4	-	-	TRBJ1-2	14	TGTGCCAGCAGTTTAATCTGGTCTTACTATGGCTACACCTTC	CASSLIWSYYGYTF
TRBV9	-	-	TRBJ1-1	15	TGTGCCAGCAGCGTAGCGGGGACTCGAGGCACTGAAGCTTTCTTT	CASSVAGTRGTEAFF
TRBV2	few	-	TRBJ1-2	13	TGTGCCAGCAGTGTAGGAGGGGACGATGGCTACACCTTC	CASSVGGDDGYTF
TRBV3-1	few	-	TRBJ2-1	14	TGTGCCAGCAGACATGACCTCAGTAACAATGAGCAGTTCTTC	CASRHDLSNNEQFF
TRBV27	-	TRBD1	TRBJ2-7	17	TGTGCCAGCAGTTTATCTTCGGGGGACAGGGGTTCCTACGAGCAGTACTTC	CASSLSSGDRGSYEQYF
TRBV20-1	-	-	TRBJ2-3	14	TGCAGTGCTAGCCCGGCAGATAGCACAGATACGCAGTATTTT	CSASPADSTDTQYF
TRBV5-6	-	-	TRBJ2-1	15	TGTGCCAGCAGCAACGAAGATAGCGTAAGCAATGAGCAGTTCTTC	CASSNEDSVSNEQFF
TRBV5-8	-	-	TRBJ2-3	14	TGTGCCAGCTGCTTGGGCGGGATTACAGATACGCAGTATTTT	CASCLGGITDTQYF
TRBV6-5	-	TRBD2	TRBJ2-3	16	TGTGCCAGCAGTTACTCATCGCGGGGGACCACAGATACGCAGTATTTT	CASSYSSRGTTDTQYF
TRBV4-1	few	-	TRBJ1-4	13	TGCGCCAGCAGCCAAGCTATTTCCGAAAAACTGTTTTTT	CASSQAISEKLFF
TRBV14	few	-	TRBJ1-1	17	TGTGCCAGCAGCCAAGATGGCGGGGTTCGGCGGCGGACCGAAGCTTTCTTT	CASSQDGGVRRRTEAFF
TRBV25-1	few	-	TRBJ1-2	14	TGTGCCAGCAGCGGCAGGGAAGTTGACTATGGCTACACCTTC	CASSGREVDYGYTF
TRBV11-2	few	-	TRBJ1-2	17	TGTGCCAGCAGCCCCTCATTTAGGGGATTATCTAACTATGGCTACACCTTC	CASSPSFRGLSNYGYTF
TRBV6-5	-	-	TRBJ1-2	14	TGTGCCAGCAGTTACCTCCAGTCTGAGGGTGGCTACACCTTC	CASSYLQSEGGYTF
TRBV20-1	few	-	TRBJ2-5	17	TGCAGTGCTACCATTCTTCGCCCCCCGCTGGTAGAAGAGACCCAGTACTTC	CSATILRPPLVEETQYF
TRBV13	-	TRBD1	TRBJ2-7	15	TGTGCCAGCAGCTCCTGGCGGGCAGGGGGTTACGAGCAGTACTTC	CASSSWRAGGYEQYF
TRBV20-1	-	-	TRBJ1-1	15	TGCAGTGCTAGAGATTGGCCCAGGGCGAACACTGAAGCTTTCTTT	CSARDWPRANTEAFF
TRBV6-2/TRBV6-3	-	-	TRBJ1-1	16	TGTGCCAGCAGGGCGGGGCGGGAGATAATGAACACTGAAGCTTTCTTT	CASRAGREIMNTEAFF
TRBV12-3/TRBV12-4	few	-	TRBJ1-2	12	TGCGCCAGCAGCCAGGGATTCTATGGCTACACCTTC	CASSQGFYGYTF
TRBV6-5	-	TRBD2	TRBJ2-7	16	TGTGCCAGCAGTCGCCCGTCTACTAGCGGGAAGGGCGAGCAGTACTTC	CASSRPSTSGKGEQYF
TRBV27	-	-	TRBJ1-4	13	TGTGCCAGCAGTGTATACAGAGATGAAAAACTGTTTTTT	CASSVYRDEKLFF
TRBV25-1	few	-	TRBJ1-6	14	TGTGCCAGCAGTGATGGGGAAACCTTATCACCCCTCCACTTT	CASSDGETLSPLHF
TRBV15	-	-	TRBJ1-1	12	TGTGCCACCAGCTGGGACTACACTGAAGCTTTCTTT	CATSWDYTEAFF